This paragraph reports one TCR beta chain. Its cognate antigen has yet to be identified. No quality values exist for individual bases; no much larger clone is one base distant. The sample originates from a study of T-cell reconstitution after alpha-beta-depleted transplantation in children (dated by TCRdb to about 2016). Study-level background: Using TCR repertoire profiling, the study quantitatively followed how T-cell immune reconstitution unfolded in children after TCRalphabeta/CD19-depleted allogeneic hematopoietic cell transplantation. Findings and caveats that apply to the study as a whole: In some patients, the high TCRbeta diversity seen at day 60 was put down to recipient T cells and intrathymic progenitors that had survived conditioning. The apparently early alphabetaT-cell count recovery about two months after transplant was reportedly dependent on only several hundred rapidly expanded clones derived from non-depleted graft cells. Over the following months the frequencies of hyperexpanded clones went down, and after one year T-cell counts and TCRbeta diversity were mostly credited to newly produced T cells.

The treatment or condition label corresponds to: allogeneic hematopoietic cell transplantation with graft depleted of TCRalphabeta T cells and CD19 B cells. TCRalphabeta/CD19-depleted allogeneic hematopoietic cell grafts were given to the transplant recipients, all of whom were children. Library prep was done by PCR. The sequencer was an Illumina HiSeq 2500. Molecular barcoding was employed in the preparation of TCR libraries, with unique molecular identifiers being used to normalize TCRbeta repertoire quantification. TCRdb passed the public sequencing reads through fastp at Q25 and MiXCR, retaining productive beta sequences. Merged by CDR3 protein, the rows form single entries marked with the most common genes and DNA. For this sample there are 500,000 to 650,000 distinct CDR3 sequences; roughly 13% appear just once. The ten largest clones add up to around 2.2% of the sample. From its cysteine to its phenylalanine, the CDR3 spans 12 amino acids. The only DNA kept is the CDR3, 36 bases in frame from the first base. At the junction V is shortened by 6 bases and J by 9 bases, with 12 bases in between. CDR1 and CDR2, per the germline V gene, are MDHEN and SYDVKM.

This clonotype originated in a male patient younger than 18 who had a stem cell transplant for acute myeloid leukemia, so the T cells may come from the graft donor. The sequence joins TRBV28 to TRBJ1-5, with the D gene not confidently named. Sequences were derived from PBMCs, mostly from graft donor cells, sampled 360 days after TCRalphabeta/CD19-depleted stem cell transplant. The CDR3 region reads CASSDKPWPQHF. The bases read TGTGCCAGCAGCGACAAGCCTTGGCCCCAGCATTTT.